Listed below are T cell receptor beta chains from one sample, sequenced in a study of T-cell reconstitution after alpha-beta-depleted transplantation in children. MiXCR, run by TCRdb on the PCR reads, gives a single entry per CDR3 protein. The sample lists roughly 100,000 distinct CDR3 sequences; 7.5% to 9% were seen once. The material was PBMCs, obtained before TCRalphabeta/CD19-depleted stem cell transplant. These receptors were taken from a boy aged 2 to 10 with acute lymphoblastic leukemia, due to receive a stem cell transplant. The CDR3 runs from the conserved cysteine through the conserved F or W. Each record gives: V gene, J gene, clone size, D gene, CDR3 protein, CDR3 DNA. D genes are given only for firm matches. Where a row states a size, it is once, few, many or the class of an expanded clone; other rows omit it.

V: TRBV7-6; J: TRBJ1-1; size: many; D: NA; CDR3: CASSLADGNTEAFF; DNA: TGTGCCAGCAGCTTAGCGGACGGGAACACTGAAGCTTTCTTT
V: TRBV7-9; J: TRBJ2-5; size: few; D: NA; CDR3: CASSSPGRETQYF; DNA: TGTGCCAGCAGCTCTCCGGGACGGGAGACCCAGTACTTC
V: TRBV6-1; J: TRBJ2-2; size: few; D: NA; CDR3: CASGQGIPGELFF; DNA: TGTGCCAGCGGCCAGGGGATTCCCGGGGAGCTGTTTTTT
V: TRBV20-1; J: TRBJ2-7; size: NA; D: TRBD1; CDR3: CSAFRDRSDTQQYF; DNA: TGCAGTGCTTTCCGGGACAGATCCGATACTCAGCAGTACTTC
V: TRBV7-7; J: TRBJ2-5; size: many; D: NA; CDR3: CASSLVQEGTQYF; DNA: TGTGCCAGCAGCTTAGTCCAAGAAGGGACCCAGTACTTC
V: TRBV3-1; J: TRBJ1-6; size: NA; D: NA; CDR3: CASSQVSGGNSPLHF; DNA: TGTGCCAGCAGCCAAGTATCCGGGGGGAATTCACCCCTCCACTTT
V: TRBV15; J: TRBJ1-5; size: few; D: NA; CDR3: CATSRDLGSNQPQHF; DNA: TGTGCCACCAGCAGAGATTTAGGTTCGAATCAGCCCCAGCATTTT
V: TRBV6-1; J: TRBJ2-2; size: NA; D: TRBD1; CDR3: CASTRDRSHTGELFF; DNA: TGTGCCAGCACAAGGGACAGAAGTCACACCGGGGAGCTGTTTTTT
V: TRBV4-2; J: TRBJ2-6; size: many; D: NA; CDR3: CASSQVGDSSSGANVLTF; DNA: TGTGCCAGCAGCCAAGTAGGCGACAGTAGCTCTGGGGCCAACGTCCTGACTTTC
V: TRBV6-4; J: TRBJ2-3; size: many; D: TRBD1; CDR3: CASSDGTDTDTQYF; DNA: TGTGCCAGCAGTGACGGGACAGACACAGATACGCAGTATTTT
V: TRBV3-1; J: TRBJ2-1; size: many; D: NA; CDR3: CASSQEVVGNEQFF; DNA: TGTGCCAGCAGCCAAGAGGTGGTGGGGAATGAGCAGTTCTTC
V: TRBV5-1; J: TRBJ2-4; size: many; D: NA; CDR3: CASSLGAARAKNIQYF; DNA: TGCGCCAGCAGCTTGGGGGCGGCGAGAGCCAAAAACATTCAGTACTTC
V: TRBV4-2; J: TRBJ2-3; size: many; D: TRBD2; CDR3: CASSHSPGGGEDTQYF; DNA: TGTGCCAGCAGCCATTCCCCGGGCGGGGGGGAAGATACGCAGTATTTT
V: TRBV6-2/TRBV6-3; J: TRBJ1-1; size: few; D: NA; CDR3: CASSPGFTNTEAFF; DNA: TGTGCCAGCAGCCCGGGATTTACGAACACTGAAGCTTTCTTT
V: TRBV7-8; J: TRBJ2-3; size: NA; D: NA; CDR3: CASSLAGTGADTQYF; DNA: TGTGCCAGCAGCTTGGCGGGGACGGGTGCAGATACGCAGTATTTT
V: TRBV4-1; J: TRBJ2-3; size: NA; D: TRBD2; CDR3: CASSQVKGPAGEITDTQYF; DNA: TGCGCCAGCAGCCAAGTTAAGGGTCCAGCGGGGGAGATCACAGATACGCAGTATTTT
V: TRBV7-9; J: TRBJ1-6; size: NA; D: NA; CDR3: CASSLAQAGSPLHF; DNA: TGTGCCAGCAGCTTAGCACAAGCGGGATCACCCCTCCACTTT
V: TRBV2; J: TRBJ2-7; size: few; D: TRBD2; CDR3: CASSVLASGSGEQYF; DNA: TGTGCCAGCAGTGTTCTGGCTAGCGGTTCGGGTGAGCAGTACTTC
V: TRBV7-6; J: TRBJ2-7; size: NA; D: TRBD1; CDR3: CASGDREDYEQYF; DNA: TGTGCCAGCGGGGACAGGGAGGACTACGAGCAGTACTTC
V: TRBV4-2; J: TRBJ2-3; size: NA; D: NA; CDR3: CASSPGGGATDTQYF; DNA: TGTGCCAGCAGCCCCGGAGGGGGGGCCACAGATACGCAGTATTTT
V: TRBV7-2; J: TRBJ2-7; size: NA; D: NA; CDR3: CASSLAGQSYEQYF; DNA: TGTGCCAGCAGCTTAGCCGGGCAGTCCTACGAGCAGTACTTC
V: TRBV6-1; J: TRBJ1-3; size: few; D: NA; CDR3: CASSRGETANTIYF; DNA: TGTGCCAGCAGCCGGGGAGAGACGGCGAACACCATATATTTT
V: TRBV10-1; J: TRBJ2-1; size: NA; D: TRBD2; CDR3: CASSQRTSGGWNEQFF; DNA: TGCGCCAGCAGCCAACGGACTAGCGGGGGGTGGAATGAGCAGTTCTTC
V: TRBV29-1; J: TRBJ1-1; size: few; D: NA; CDR3: CSVGSGPAEAFF; DNA: TGCAGCGTTGGGAGCGGTCCGGCTGAAGCTTTCTTT
V: TRBV5-1; J: TRBJ2-1; size: many; D: TRBD2; CDR3: CASSFTSGGDNEQFF; DNA: TGCGCCAGCAGCTTCACTAGCGGGGGAGACAATGAGCAGTTCTTC
V: TRBV5-5; J: TRBJ1-1; size: many; D: NA; CDR3: CASSSVTGNTEAFF; DNA: TGTGCCAGCAGCTCGGTGACAGGGAACACTGAAGCTTTCTTT
V: TRBV12-3/TRBV12-4; J: TRBJ2-7; size: few; D: NA; CDR3: CASSFGPTGNEQYF; DNA: TGTGCCAGCAGTTTTGGGCCTACAGGGAACGAGCAGTACTTC
V: TRBV5-6; J: TRBJ2-7; size: NA; D: NA; CDR3: CASSLGLRTPYEQYF; DNA: TGTGCCAGCAGCTTGGGGCTGAGGACCCCCTACGAGCAGTACTTC
V: TRBV7-2; J: TRBJ2-5; size: many; D: NA; CDR3: CASSSRMRRLLYF; DNA: TGTGCCAGCAGCTCAAGAATGAGGAGACTTCTATACTTC
V: TRBV15; J: TRBJ2-7; size: many; D: NA; CDR3: CATSRVGGTYEQYF; DNA: TGTGCCACCAGCAGAGTCGGAGGGACCTACGAGCAGTACTTC
V: TRBV2; J: TRBJ2-3; size: many; D: TRBD2; CDR3: CASLLAVESTDTQYF; DNA: TGTGCCAGCCTACTAGCGGTTGAATCCACAGATACGCAGTATTTT
V: TRBV14; J: TRBJ1-2; size: NA; D: NA; CDR3: CASSHPTGAYGYTF; DNA: TGTGCCAGCAGCCACCCGACAGGAGCTTATGGCTACACCTTC
V: TRBV7-2; J: TRBJ2-3; size: NA; D: TRBD2; CDR3: CASSLGPRGGDTQYF; DNA: TGTGCCAGCAGCTTAGGACCCCGGGGGGGAGATACGCAGTATTTT
V: TRBV6-5; J: TRBJ1-2; size: few; D: NA; CDR3: CASVLTGSNYGYTF; DNA: TGTGCCAGCGTACTTACCGGGAGCAACTATGGCTACACCTTC
V: TRBV9; J: TRBJ2-5; size: many; D: NA; CDR3: CASSVQEGETQYF; DNA: TGTGCCAGCAGCGTTCAGGAAGGCGAGACCCAGTACTTC
V: TRBV7-2; J: TRBJ2-1; size: NA; D: NA; CDR3: CASRGYEQFF; DNA: TGTGCCAGCAGGGGTTATGAGCAGTTCTTC
V: TRBV13; J: TRBJ1-2; size: many; D: NA; CDR3: CASSFYGARGYGYTF; DNA: TGTGCCAGCAGCTTCTACGGCGCAAGAGGCTATGGCTACACCTTC
V: TRBV20-1; J: TRBJ2-7; size: few; D: NA; CDR3: CCARGDRGDLLSYEQYF; DNA: TGCTGTGCTAGGGGGGACAGAGGAGACCTCCTCTCCTACGAGCAGTACTTC
V: TRBV7-6; J: TRBJ2-7; size: few; D: NA; CDR3: CASSLGDIGLYEQYF; DNA: TGTGCCAGCAGCTTAGGGGACATTGGTTTATACGAGCAGTACTTC
V: TRBV20-1; J: TRBJ1-2; size: NA; D: TRBD1; CDR3: CSAYRGRNYGYTF; DNA: TGCAGTGCTTACAGGGGGCGGAACTATGGCTACACCTTC
V: TRBV4-1; J: TRBJ1-6; size: few; D: TRBD1; CDR3: CASSQAGTGSSPLHF; DNA: TGCGCCAGCAGCCAGGCCGGGACAGGGAGTTCACCCCTCCACTTT
V: TRBV27; J: TRBJ1-2; size: NA; D: NA; CDR3: CASSLGTPNYGYTF; DNA: TGTGCCAGCAGTCTCGGGACACCAAACTATGGCTACACCTTC
V: TRBV19; J: TRBJ2-1; size: few; D: NA; CDR3: CAKGGVYQADNEQFF; DNA: TGTGCCAAAGGGGGGGTCTACCAAGCTGACAATGAGCAGTTCTTC
V: TRBV14; J: TRBJ1-2; size: few; D: TRBD1; CDR3: CASSQRTGGAPNYGYTF; DNA: TGTGCCAGCAGCCAGAGGACAGGGGGCGCCCCTAACTATGGCTACACCTTC
V: TRBV2; J: TRBJ2-3; size: many; D: NA; CDR3: CASIRDTQYF; DNA: TGTGCCAGTATCAGAGATACGCAGTATTTT
V: TRBV10-3; J: TRBJ2-5; size: NA; D: NA; CDR3: CAISDPRDQETQYF; DNA: TGTGCCATCAGTGACCCCAGGGATCAAGAGACCCAGTACTTC